This passage covers 12 T cell receptor beta chains from one sample sequenced in a study of cytotoxic CD8 clonotypes in ibrutinib-treated CLL (dated by TCRdb to the early 2020s). Library construction relied on the immunoSEQ multiplex PCR assay. Not all clones reach the TCRdb copy of this immuneACCESS table, which keeps in-frame sequences only. Checked studies attribute under half of the gap to unresolved V genes and leave the rest unexplained. The sample table holds roughly 220,000 clones, of which 79% were seen once. The ten top clones hold over 10% of the sample. According to the study, the label for this sample's time point signals: about a year on ibrutinib. The sample was PBMCs, taken after 12 months of ibrutinib treatment. The receptors come from a human donor with chronic lymphocytic leukemia.

This chain joins TRBV7-9 and TRBJ1-2, with a weak D call TRBD1 (6 bases). V was shortened by 1 base and J by 4 bases, with 13 bases between the two germline ends. This CDR3 is built from 15 residues. From germline, CDR1 is SEHNR and CDR2 FQNEAQ (reference sequence). The CDR3 sequence: CASSLVLDRSYGYTF. The CDR3 region has the DNA TGTGCCAGCAGCTTAGTGTTGGACAGATCCTATGGCTACACCTTC.

There are many counts of this clone. This chain connects TRBV11-2 to TRBJ1-6, with D perhaps TRBD1 (5 bases). This CDR3 is built from 14 residues. V was cut by 0 bases and J by 11 bases, with 11 bases left in between. Germline CDR1 and CDR2: SGHAT and FQNNGV. CDR3 sequence: CASSLEGRSAPLHF. DNA for the CDR3: TGTGCCAGCAGCTTAGAGGGGCGCTCAGCACCCCTCCACTTT.

The rearrangement links TRBV13 to TRBJ1-5; D call uncertain. Germline CDR1 is PRHDT and CDR2 is FYEKMQ (reference sequence). V shed 2 bases and J shed 1 base, with 6 bases lying between them. The CDR3 extends over 14 amino acids. The CDR3 region is CASSLSGSNQPQHF. The CDR3 bases are TGTGCCAGCAGCTTATCGGGGAGCAATCAGCCCCAGCATTTT.

CDR3 sequence: CASTNWVSPFSGYTF. DNA of the CDR3: TGTGCCAGTACGAACTGGGTTAGTCCATTTTCTGGCTACACCTTC. V and J are TRBV19 and TRBJ1-2, with unresolved D. Looked up from germline, CDR1 is LNHDA and CDR2 is SQIVND (reference sequence). The CDR3 is made up of 15 amino acids. Trimming pared 7 bases from V and 7 bases from J, leaving 22 bases between.

V gene TRBV18 combines with J gene TRBJ1-4, with D possibly TRBD1 on 6 matching bases. There are 15 residues in the CDR3. Between the trimmed V and J ends, which lost 4 bases and 5 bases, there was a span of 14 bases. Germline CDR1 is KGHSH and CDR2 is LQKENI. The CDR3 DNA sequence: TGTGCCAGCTCACGTACGACAGGAGAAAATGAAAAACTGTTTTTT. Translating gives CASSRTTGENEKLFF. Full variable domain (remainder filled in from reference TRBV18 and TRBJ1-4): NAGVMQNPRHLVRRRGQEARLRCSPMKGHSHVYWYRQLPEEGLKFMVYLQKENIIDESGMPKERFSAEFPKEGPSILRIQQVVRGDSAAYFCASSRTTGENEKLFFGSGTQLSVL.

The chain couples TRBV18 to TRBJ1-2; 8 nucleotides align to TRBD1. This CDR3 contains 16 residues. V was clipped by 6 bases and J by 3 bases; unmatched bases: 12. Germline CDR1 is KGHSH and CDR2 is LQKENI. The CDR3 sequence: CASSLDREEVDYGYTF. The CDR3 DNA follows: TGTGCCAGCTCGTTGGACAGGGAGGAGGTAGACTATGGCTACACCTTC.

V and J are TRBV18 and TRBJ1-1; TRBD1 aligns across 7 bases. V trimming: 4 bases; J trimming: 6 bases; junction bases outside the gene matches: 5. The CDR3 has 13 residues. Germline CDR1 reads KGHSH; CDR2 reads LQKENI. Written as DNA, the CDR3 is TGTGCCAGCTCACTCGACAGGGCGGCTGAAGCTTTCTTT. It specifies CASSLDRAAEAFF.

There are a few counts of this clone. The genes are TRBV5-1 and TRBJ2-1; no clear D gene. The CDR3 consists of 11 residues. The V gene's germline CDR1 is SGHRS and CDR2 YFSETQ. V dropped 4 bases and J dropped 9 bases, with 8 bases sitting between them. The CDR3 loop is CASSLGPEQFF. CDR3 coding DNA: TGCGCCAGCAGCCTCGGCCCTGAGCAGTTCTTC. The whole variable domain, remainder taken from reference TRBV5-1 and TRBJ2-1, is KAGVTQTPRYLIKTRGQQVTLSCSPISGHRSVSWYQQTPGQGLQFLFEYFSETQRNKGNFPGRFSGRQFSNSRSEMNVSTLELGDSALYLCASSLGPEQFFGPGTRLTVL.

The genes are TRBV27 and TRBJ1-2, with a weak D call TRBD1 (6 bases). This CDR3 contains 14 residues. Germline V gives CDR1 MNHEY, CDR2 SMNVEV (reference sequence). Trimming stripped 4 bases from V and 1 base from J, with 10 bases between. The CDR3 reads CASSWQGFNYGYTF. The CDR3 DNA reads TGTGCCAGCAGTTGGCAGGGGTTTAACTATGGCTACACCTTC.

This chain joins TRBV6-6 and TRBJ2-5; a weak D match, TRBD1 (6 bases). Per the germline V gene, CDR1 is MNHNY and CDR2 is SVGAGI (reference sequence). V lost 6 bases to trimming and J lost 5 bases, with 13 bases between them. The CDR3 loop spans 13 amino acids. In DNA, the CDR3 is TGTGCCAGCAGCTTACAGGGAGTGGAGACCCAGTACTTC. Translation gives CASSLQGVETQYF.

The rearrangement uses TRBV19 and TRBJ2-5; a weak D match, TRBD1 (8 bases). The CDR3 runs to 15 residues. V gave up 7 bases and J gave up 2 bases, with 17 bases separating them. Germline V gene lookup returns CDR1 LNHDA and CDR2 SQIVND (reference sequence). The CDR3 coding sequence is TGTGCCAGTACCCTCGGGGGGACAGGACAAGAGACCCAGTACTTC. Translating it yields CASTLGGTGQETQYF. The variable domain in full, with the rest retrieved from reference TRBV19 and TRBJ2-5, is DGGITQSPKYLFRKEGQNVTLSCEQNLNHDAMYWYRQDPGQGLRLIYYSQIVNDFQKGDIAEGYSVSREKKESFPLTVTSAQKNPTAFYLCASTLGGTGQETQYFGPGTRLLVL.

The chain uses TRBV28 and TRBJ1-1; perhaps TRBD1 as D (5 bases). V lost 6 bases, J lost 4 bases, and 24 bases lay in between. The CDR3 has 17 amino acids. Germline CDR1 MDHEN, CDR2 SYDVKM. The CDR3 sequence: CASSFDWTRVESTEAFF. In nucleotides, the CDR3 is TGTGCCAGCAGCTTTGACTGGACCAGGGTGGAAAGCACTGAAGCTTTCTTT.